A selection of T cell receptor beta chains follows, all from one sample in a study of T cell responses to AZD1222 COVID-19 vaccine. TCRdb's table, derived via immunoSEQ multiplex PCR, lists solely in-frame clones and lacks some. In the table there are 150,000 or so clones, less than 95% of which are singletons. This sample comprised peripheral blood, obtained on day 0 of AZD1222 vaccination. These receptors were collected from an adult in good health. The CDR3 runs from the conserved cysteine through the conserved F or W. The D gene is left open where the match is weak.

v_call: TRBV4-1; d_call: TRBD1; cdr3_aa: CASSQETGGLPGSLLNYGYTF
v_call: TRBV3-1/TRBV3-2; d_call: TRBD2; cdr3_aa: CASSQWGGGAKNIQYF
v_call: TRBV10-3; d_call: -; cdr3_aa: CAISEGTDTQYF
v_call: TRBV29-1; d_call: -; cdr3_aa: CSVSKRGALTEQFF
v_call: TRBV6-2/TRBV6-3; d_call: TRBD2; cdr3_aa: CASSLAGGNREQFF
v_call: TRBV20-1; d_call: -; cdr3_aa: CSASRESNQPQHF
v_call: TRBV12-3/TRBV12-4; d_call: -; cdr3_aa: CASSLDGGLGYTF
v_call: TRBV3-1/TRBV3-2; d_call: -; cdr3_aa: CASSAVRGSEQYF
v_call: TRBV6-4; d_call: -; cdr3_aa: CASICALWANVLTF
v_call: TRBV25-1; d_call: TRBD1; cdr3_aa: CASQGGAQNSPLHF
v_call: TRBV19; d_call: -; cdr3_aa: CASTSWGDSYEQYF
v_call: TRBV11-2; d_call: TRBD2; cdr3_aa: CASSLTAGSLYNEQFF
v_call: TRBV7-9; d_call: TRBD1; cdr3_aa: CASSLTGAGQPQHF
v_call: TRBV12-3/TRBV12-4; d_call: -; cdr3_aa: CATRGLKNTEAFF
v_call: TRBV14; d_call: TRBD2; cdr3_aa: CASSQANGGRAWRSVHQGGEQFF
v_call: TRBV15; d_call: TRBD1; cdr3_aa: CATSENRDSYSPLHF
v_call: TRBV4-1; d_call: -; cdr3_aa: CASSQLSAGTSYGYTF
v_call: TRBV6-1; d_call: -; cdr3_aa: CASSESSYEQYF
v_call: TRBV6-4; d_call: TRBD2; cdr3_aa: CASSDNGGSSPNEQFF
v_call: TRBV10-1; d_call: TRBD1; cdr3_aa: CASSGQGGETQYF
v_call: TRBV15; d_call: -; cdr3_aa: CATSRDETGANVLTF
v_call: TRBV2; d_call: TRBD1; cdr3_aa: CASSGDRTDTQYF
v_call: TRBV6-4; d_call: -; cdr3_aa: CASSDSAGSTDTQYF
v_call: TRBV3-1/TRBV3-2; d_call: -; cdr3_aa: CASSQDQFRRLRSSGNTIYF
v_call: TRBV7-9; d_call: -; cdr3_aa: CASSLGVDTIYF
v_call: TRBV25-1; d_call: TRBD1; cdr3_aa: CASSGDRATIYF
v_call: TRBV27; d_call: -; cdr3_aa: CASSSSRWVNEQFF
v_call: TRBV6-1; d_call: TRBD1; cdr3_aa: CASSGPGQGLLLSSYNEQFF
v_call: TRBV16; d_call: TRBD2; cdr3_aa: CASRGEGESSYNEQFF
v_call: TRBV3-1/TRBV3-2; d_call: -; cdr3_aa: CASSQVRDTQYF
v_call: TRBV4-1; d_call: TRBD1; cdr3_aa: CASSQEHGQGLSEAFF
v_call: TRBV10-2; d_call: -; cdr3_aa: CASSDRDPSYNEQFF
v_call: TRBV6-4; d_call: TRBD2; cdr3_aa: CASSVTSGNEQFF
v_call: TRBV4-3; d_call: -; cdr3_aa: CASSQETGETQYF
v_call: TRBV18; d_call: -; cdr3_aa: CASSPRRATSHTEAFF
v_call: TRBV30; d_call: -; cdr3_aa: CAWSRDRPLGGSGNTIYF
v_call: TRBV5-4; d_call: TRBD1; cdr3_aa: CASSLTGGNTEAFF
v_call: TRBV6-6; d_call: -; cdr3_aa: CASRGPDEGYEQYF
v_call: TRBV5-1; d_call: -; cdr3_aa: CASSPVGYEQYF
v_call: TRBV9; d_call: TRBD2; cdr3_aa: CASSADRGSYPYEQYF
v_call: TRBV7-9; d_call: TRBD2; cdr3_aa: CASSFPTSAGGLNEQFF
v_call: TRBV6-2/TRBV6-3; d_call: TRBD2; cdr3_aa: CASSSGRARSSYNEQFF
v_call: TRBV28; d_call: -; cdr3_aa: CASTASPGTYGYTF
v_call: TRBV19; d_call: -; cdr3_aa: CASSIGIIRGYEQYF
v_call: TRBV28; d_call: TRBD1; cdr3_aa: CASTEQGGLAKNIQYF
v_call: TRBV5-6; d_call: TRBD1; cdr3_aa: CASGRQGRSGNTIYF
v_call: TRBV5-1; d_call: TRBD1; cdr3_aa: CASSTSGQRKETQYF
v_call: TRBV2; d_call: TRBD1; cdr3_aa: CASRWQGAQNSPLHF
v_call: TRBV7-2; d_call: TRBD2; cdr3_aa: CASSLDSGGIYNEQFF
v_call: TRBV5-1; d_call: TRBD1; cdr3_aa: CASSLATGVKETQYF
v_call: TRBV19; d_call: -; cdr3_aa: CASRFQGGSPLHF
v_call: TRBV7-9; d_call: -; cdr3_aa: CASSPPRGKSYNEQFF
v_call: TRBV7-8; d_call: -; cdr3_aa: CASSIRDSFAEAFF
v_call: TRBV19; d_call: -; cdr3_aa: CATASALHRDTQYF
v_call: TRBV28; d_call: TRBD1; cdr3_aa: CASSLTGGSYNEQFF